Following are 13 T cell receptor beta chains from one sample sequenced in a study of T cell responses to AZD1222 COVID-19 vaccine. Data came from immunoSEQ multiplex PCR; TCRdb stores just in-frame clones and leaves some out. The sample has approximately 150,000 clones; roughly nine tenths are singletons. The sample consisted of peripheral blood, taken 28 days after the second AZD1222 dose. The receptors shown here come from an adult who received the AZD1222 COVID-19 vaccine.

The V gene is TRBV2, the J gene TRBJ1-1; D might be TRBD1 (6 bases). V gave up 7 bases and J gave up 5 bases, with 17 bases separating them. This CDR3 has 14 amino acids. The germline V gene has CDR1 SNHLY and CDR2 FYNNEI. The CDR3 protein is CASTLWGAGTEAFF. CDR3 DNA sequence: TGTGCCAGCACCCTATGGGGGGCCGGGACTGAAGCTTTCTTT.

The gene calls are TRBV3-1 (or the pseudogene TRBV3-2) and TRBJ2-1, with 12 bases matching TRBD2. This CDR3 comprises 15 residues. The V gene's germline CDR1 is LGHDT and CDR2 YNNKEL (reference sequence). Trimming cost V 5 bases and J 7 bases; bases outside gene matches: 6. The CDR3 DNA is TGTGCCAGCAGCGTACTTACTAGCGGGGGGAATGAGCAGTTCTTC. It encodes CASSVLTSGGNEQFF.

Concerning this clone itself: This sample includes further DNA sequences coding for the same CDR3. J is TRBJ1-2 and V is TRBV4-1; perhaps TRBD1 as D (6 bases). This CDR3 is built from 16 residues. Germline CDR1 MGHRA, CDR2 YSYEKL. Deletions cut 0 bases from V and 4 bases from J, with 15 bases between. The CDR3 protein is CASSQDPGGGSYGYTF. The DNA of the CDR3 is TGCGCCAGCAGCCAAGATCCGGGCGGGGGCAGCTATGGCTACACCTTC.

In this sample, this clone turned up once. This may stem from a read error, because a much larger clone lies one nucleotide away. The chain is built from TRBV7-9 and TRBJ1-3, with D unresolved. Trimming shortened V by 6 bases and J by 2 bases, and 2 bases separated the two germline ends. Germline CDR1 and CDR2: SEHNR and FQNEAQ (reference sequence). The CDR3 covers 11 residues. The CDR3 loop is CASSPGNTIYF. For the CDR3, the DNA is TGTGCCAGCAGTCCTGGAAACACCATATATTTT.

Concerning this clone itself: This sample also contains other DNA sequences that code for the same CDR3. The V and J genes are TRBV7-9 and TRBJ2-2; D unresolved. The CDR3 extends over 13 amino acids. Germline CDR1 and CDR2: SEHNR and FQNEAQ (reference sequence). V lost 5 bases and J 1 base, leaving 5 bases between the germline ends. The CDR3 is CASSRLNTGELFF. The CDR3 DNA is TGTGCCAGCAGCCGGTTGAACACCGGGGAGCTGTTTTTT.

The CDR3 DNA follows: TGTGCCAGCAGCGTAAGAGCAGGGGTCGATGGAAACACCATATATTTT. Protein: CASSVRAGVDGNTIYF. This chain links TRBV9 with TRBJ1-3; D is perhaps TRBD1 (6 bases). Germline CDR1 is SGDLS and CDR2 is YYNGEE. The CDR3 extends over 16 amino acids. V was shortened by 1 base and J by 3 bases, with 14 bases between the two germline ends.

This clone was observed a single time. The chain carries TRBV7-8 and TRBJ1-1, with a tentative D call TRBD1 (5 bases). The V end was cut by 7 bases, the J end by 8 bases, with 17 bases between. In germline, CDR1 is SGHVS, CDR2 FQNEAQ. This CDR3 contains 13 residues. The CDR3 reads CASTPLGQFEAFF. The CDR3 DNA is TGTGCCAGCACCCCCCTGGGGCAGTTCGAAGCTTTCTTT. The full variable domain, rest sourced from reference TRBV7-8 and TRBJ1-1, is GAGVSQSPRYKVAKRGQDVALRCDPISGHVSLFWYQQALGQGPEFLTYFQNEAQLDKSGLPSDRFFAERPEGSVSTLKIQRTQQEDSAVYLCASTPLGQFEAFFGQGTRLTVV.

J is TRBJ2-7 and V is TRBV29-1; TRBD1 is a possible D gene (5 bases). V lost 4 bases, J lost 0 bases, and 16 bases lay in between. From germline, CDR1 is SQVTM and CDR2 ANQGSEA. This CDR3 contains 15 residues. The DNA of the CDR3 is TGCAGCGTTGTGGGGCTGGGGATTTCCTCCTACGAGCAGTACTTC. Residues: CSVVGLGISSYEQYF.

As DNA, the CDR3 is TGTGCCAGCAGCCAAGACAGCGGGGGGGCCGAAGATACGCAGTATTTT. Translating gives CASSQDSGGAEDTQYF. V gene TRBV3-1 (or the pseudogene TRBV3-2) combines with J gene TRBJ2-3, with TRBD2 identical over 10 bases. The germline CDR1 and CDR2 sequences are LGHDT and YNNKEL (reference sequence). CDR3 length: 16 amino acids. Unmatched junction bases numbered 5, after V lost 0 bases and J lost 5 bases.

CDR3 amino acids: CASRPWEMNTEAFF. The CDR3 DNA sequence: TGTGCCAGCAGGCCCTGGGAAATGAACACTGAAGCTTTCTTT. The genes are TRBV6-5 and TRBJ1-1; D not resolved. V gave up 6 bases and J gave up 0 bases, with 11 bases separating them. The V gene's germline CDR1 is MNHEY and CDR2 SVGAGI. The CDR3 sequence is 14 residues long.

The rearrangement joins TRBV6-5 to TRBJ1-5; 7 nucleotides line up with TRBD1. After removal of 6 bases from V and 4 bases from J, the junction contained 6 bases not matched to a gene. The CDR3 is 14 amino acids. The germline gives CDR1 MNHEY, CDR2 SVGAGI. CDR3 DNA: TGTGCCAGCAGGCCGACAGGGACTAATCAGCCCCAGCATTTT. As protein: CASRPTGTNQPQHF.

The V and J genes are TRBV5-5 and TRBJ1-4; D is perhaps TRBD1 (6 bases). CDR1 SGHKS and CDR2 YYEKEE come from the germline V gene (reference sequence). Deletions cut 1 base from V and 5 bases from J, with 15 bases between. The CDR3 spans 16 residues. CDR3 residues: CASSLNPRTANEKLFF. The CDR3 coding sequence is TGTGCCAGCAGCTTGAACCCCCGGACAGCGAATGAAAAACTGTTTTTT.

The rearrangement joins TRBV29-1 to TRBJ2-4; 11 nucleotides line up with TRBD2. The CDR3 is made up of 14 amino acids. The germline V gene encodes CDR1 SQVTM and CDR2 ANQGSEA. Trimming removed 1 base from V and 7 bases from J; junction bases left unmatched: 3. The CDR3 sequence is CSVEGLAGRNIQYF. Here the CDR3 DNA reads TGCAGCGTTGAAGGACTAGCGGGGCGCAACATTCAGTACTTC.